This T cell receptor beta chain derives from a study of cytomegalovirus exposure and HLA in healthy donors. Findings and caveats of the study: It was confirmed in vitro that a few of the CMV-associated chains were specific for CMV antigens. Immune exposure information available was restricted to CMV serostatus. Donors were assumed by presence/absence analyses to have roughly uniform sequencing depth. Most TCR sequences proved rare, with some public TCRs found in many donors.

60 Vbeta and 13 Jbeta primers were used in PCR. Clones were sequenced by immunoSEQ multiplex PCR, and TCRdb holds only the in-frame ones, with some missing. Of about 100,000 clones listed, 82% are singletons. Per the germline V gene, CDR1 is SEHNR and CDR2 is FQNEAQ (reference sequence). There are 14 residues in the CDR3. Trimming removed 1 base from V and 9 bases from J, with 14 bases in between. Details on this clone: Its specificity is unknown.

The sequence derives from a man between 25 and 39 years old in good health and CMV-seropositive. The J gene is TRBJ2-3, the V gene TRBV7-9, with a possible D match to TRBD2 (5 bases). Material: PBMCs. The CDR3 nucleotides are TGTGCCAGCAGCTTAGAGGTGTCGGGGAAGACGCAGTATTTT. Translating it yields CASSLEVSGKTQYF.